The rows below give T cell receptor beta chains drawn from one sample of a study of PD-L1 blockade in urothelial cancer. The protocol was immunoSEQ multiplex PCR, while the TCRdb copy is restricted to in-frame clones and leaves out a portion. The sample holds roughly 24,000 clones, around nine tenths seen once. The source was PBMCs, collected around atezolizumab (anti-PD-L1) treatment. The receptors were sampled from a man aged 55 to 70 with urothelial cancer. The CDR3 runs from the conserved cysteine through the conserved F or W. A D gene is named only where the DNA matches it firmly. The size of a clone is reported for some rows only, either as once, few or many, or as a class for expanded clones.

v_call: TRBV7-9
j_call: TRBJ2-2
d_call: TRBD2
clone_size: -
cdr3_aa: CASSPPSGRFWRAGELFF
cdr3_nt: TGTGCCAGCAGCCCTCCTAGCGGGAGGTTCTGGCGCGCCGGGGAGCTGTTTTTT

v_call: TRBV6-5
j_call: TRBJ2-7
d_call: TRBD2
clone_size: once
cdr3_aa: CASSRLAPTYEQYF
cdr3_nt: TGTGCCAGCAGTCGACTAGCGCCTACCTACGAGCAGTACTTC

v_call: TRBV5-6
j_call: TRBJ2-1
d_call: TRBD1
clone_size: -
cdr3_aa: CASSWIDRDNEQFF
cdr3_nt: TGTGCCAGCAGTTGGATAGACAGGGATAATGAGCAGTTCTTC

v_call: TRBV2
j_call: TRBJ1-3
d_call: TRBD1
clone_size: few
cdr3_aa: CASSGTGENTIYF
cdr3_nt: TGTGCCAGCAGTGGGACAGGGGAAAACACCATATATTTT

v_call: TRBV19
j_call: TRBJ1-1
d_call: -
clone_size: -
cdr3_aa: CASSPSIADRNTEAFF
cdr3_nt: TGTGCCAGTAGTCCCTCTATAGCCGACAGAAACACTGAAGCTTTCTTT

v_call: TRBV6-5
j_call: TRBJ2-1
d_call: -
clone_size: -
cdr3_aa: CASSYWVAASYNEQFF
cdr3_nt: TGTGCCAGCAGTTACTGGGTAGCGGCATCCTACAATGAGCAGTTCTTC

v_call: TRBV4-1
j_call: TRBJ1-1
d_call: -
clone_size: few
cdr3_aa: CASSQSSGAAEAFF
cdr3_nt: TGCGCCAGCAGCCAATCCAGTGGGGCGGCTGAAGCTTTCTTT

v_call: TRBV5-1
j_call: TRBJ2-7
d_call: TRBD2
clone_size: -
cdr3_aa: CASSLAVAGASEQYF
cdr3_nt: TGCGCCAGCAGCTTGGCCGTAGCGGGAGCATCCGAGCAGTACTTC

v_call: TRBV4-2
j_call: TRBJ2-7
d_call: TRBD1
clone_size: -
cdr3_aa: CASSQHFTPGTGAYEQYF
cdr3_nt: TGTGCCAGCAGCCAACACTTCACGCCCGGGACAGGGGCCTACGAGCAGTACTTC

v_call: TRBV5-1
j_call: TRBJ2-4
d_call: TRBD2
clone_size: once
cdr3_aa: CASSLVSGSLAGAIAKNIQYF
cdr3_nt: TGCGCCAGCAGCTTGGTGAGCGGGTCCCTAGCGGGGGCCATAGCCAAAAACATTCAGTACTTC

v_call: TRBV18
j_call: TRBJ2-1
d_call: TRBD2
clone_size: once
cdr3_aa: CASSPQRTSFVYEQFF
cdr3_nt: TGTGCCAGCTCACCGCAAAGGACTAGCTTTGTGTATGAGCAGTTCTTC

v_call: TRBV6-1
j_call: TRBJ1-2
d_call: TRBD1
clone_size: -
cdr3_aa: CASSEPRQGEYGYTF
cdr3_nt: TGTGCCAGCAGTGAACCTAGACAGGGCGAATATGGCTACACCTTC

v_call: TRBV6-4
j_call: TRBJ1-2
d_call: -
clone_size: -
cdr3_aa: CASSDSAGAHGYTF
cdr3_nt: TGTGCCAGCAGTGACTCCGCAGGGGCACATGGCTACACCTTC

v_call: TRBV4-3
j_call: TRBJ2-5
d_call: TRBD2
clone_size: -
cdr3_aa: CASSQGVSGGAGETQYF
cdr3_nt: TGCGCCAGCAGCCAAGGGGTTAGCGGGGGGGCTGGTGAGACCCAGTACTTC

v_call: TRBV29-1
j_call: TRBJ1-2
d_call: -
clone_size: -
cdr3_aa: CSVSRLLEIRDGYTF
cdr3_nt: TGCAGCGTTTCCCGCCTCCTCGAAATCAGGGATGGCTACACCTTC

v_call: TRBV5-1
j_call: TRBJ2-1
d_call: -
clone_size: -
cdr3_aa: CASSIRAGGVGNEQFF
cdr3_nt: TGCGCCAGCAGCATTCGGGCGGGCGGGGTTGGCAATGAGCAGTTCTTC

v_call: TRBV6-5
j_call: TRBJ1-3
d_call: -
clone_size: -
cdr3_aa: CASSSSSFSGNTIYF
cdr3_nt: TGTGCCAGCAGTTCCAGTTCCTTCTCTGGAAACACCATATATTTT

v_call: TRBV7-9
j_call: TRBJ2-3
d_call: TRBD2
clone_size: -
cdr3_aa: CASSRGVSGSGSTDTQYF
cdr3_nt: TGTGCCAGCAGCCGGGGGGTTAGCGGGAGTGGGAGCACAGATACGCAGTATTTT

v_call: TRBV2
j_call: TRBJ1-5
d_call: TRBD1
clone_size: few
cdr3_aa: CASSYLQGEYQPQHF
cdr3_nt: TGTGCCAGCAGTTACTTACAGGGGGAGTATCAGCCCCAGCATTTT

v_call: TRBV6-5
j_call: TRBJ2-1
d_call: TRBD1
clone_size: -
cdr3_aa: CASRTGVVEQFF
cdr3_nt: TGTGCCAGCAGAACAGGGGTGGTTGAGCAGTTCTTC

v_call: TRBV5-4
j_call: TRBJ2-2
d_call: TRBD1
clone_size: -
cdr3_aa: CASSWDRGVTGELFF
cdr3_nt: TGTGCCAGCAGCTGGGACAGGGGGGTAACCGGGGAGCTGTTTTTT

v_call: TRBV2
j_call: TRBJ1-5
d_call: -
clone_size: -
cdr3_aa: CASNRASNQPQHF
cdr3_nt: TGTGCCAGCAACAGGGCCAGCAATCAGCCCCAGCATTTT